The clone carrying this TCR beta chain has just one count. Treatment of the sample: around 19 received Ad26.COV2.S at low or high dose, single or two shots; 5 received placebo; per-sample allocation not given. Day 63 after the first injection of vaccine or placebo was the sampling time. Sequencing used immunoSEQ multiplex PCR; TCRdb keeps in-frame clones, though not all of them. The sample has 240,000 or so clones; roughly 90% are singletons. This sample stems from a study of Ad26.COV2.S vaccination and SARS-CoV-2 variants. With 5 bases removed from V and 6 bases from J, the gap between germline ends came to 11 bases. The V gene's germline CDR1 is LNHDA and CDR2 SQIVND (reference sequence). The CDR3 sequence is 13 residues long.

This rearrangement joins TRBV19 to TRBJ2-4; D is undetermined. The receptor comes from a person between 18 and 59 years old who received the Ad26.COV2.S COVID-19 vaccine or a placebo. The sample was peripheral blood, taken in a trial of Ad26.COV2.S vaccine versus placebo. The CDR3 region has the DNA TGTGCCAGTAGTGTGGACCCCTCAAACATTCAGTACTTC. Its protein product is CASSVDPSNIQYF.